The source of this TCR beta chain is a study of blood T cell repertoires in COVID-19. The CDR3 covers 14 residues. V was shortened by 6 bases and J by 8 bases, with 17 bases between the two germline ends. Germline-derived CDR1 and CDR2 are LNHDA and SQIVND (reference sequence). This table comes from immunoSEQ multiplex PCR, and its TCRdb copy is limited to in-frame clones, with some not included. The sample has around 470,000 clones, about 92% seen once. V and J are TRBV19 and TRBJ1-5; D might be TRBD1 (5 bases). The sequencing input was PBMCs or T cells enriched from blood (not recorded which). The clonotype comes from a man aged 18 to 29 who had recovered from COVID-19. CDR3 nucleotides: TGTGCCAGTAGCGGGGGGAGGGTAGGGAAGCCCCAGCATTTT. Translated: CASSGGRVGKPQHF.